A selection of T cell receptor beta chains follows, all from one sample in a study of blood T cell repertoires in COVID-19. The protocol was immunoSEQ multiplex PCR, while the TCRdb copy is restricted to in-frame clones and leaves out a portion. The sample records some 110,000 clones, roughly four fifths being singletons. The sequenced sample consisted of peripheral blood. Receptors were obtained from a man in his 70s with active or convalescent COVID-19. The CDR3 runs from the conserved cysteine through the conserved F or W.

V,J,CDR3
TRBV7-9,TRBJ2-5,CASSPEASGRGETQYF
TRBV18,TRBJ2-1,CASSPPNSHYNEQFF
TRBV7-3,TRBJ2-1,CASSVSTVSSYNEQFF
TRBV7-9,TRBJ1-1,CASSLLGGTEAFF
TRBV7-9,TRBJ2-1,CASSFGNEQFF
TRBV5-4,TRBJ1-1,CASSIGTGQAFF
TRBV7-3,TRBJ2-1,CASSLLRTSNEQFF
TRBV6-5,TRBJ1-4,CASRPGGAGEKLFF
TRBV18,TRBJ1-4,CASSPNDRGHEKLFF
TRBV5-5,TRBJ1-2,CASSSKGGAHGYTF
TRBV5-1,TRBJ2-3,CASIPGQSFLTDTQYF
TRBV20-1,TRBJ2-7,CSARGGHEQYF
TRBV19,TRBJ2-5,CASSTGLAGQETQYF
TRBV3-1/TRBV3-2,TRBJ2-5,CASSQGLALQETQYF
TRBV7-2,TRBJ2-7,CASSSQGAWYEQYF
TRBV2,TRBJ2-3,CASSKTQSHTDTQYF
TRBV29-1,TRBJ2-7,CSVGRQGSSYEQYF
TRBV19,TRBJ1-3,CASSLTTAPGNTIYF
TRBV3-1/TRBV3-2,TRBJ2-1,CASSQTSGTYNEQFF
TRBV5-1,TRBJ2-1,CASSSAGGSYNEQFF
TRBV6-1,TRBJ1-5,CASSALDRGQNQPQHF
TRBV11-3,TRBJ1-1,CASSLDQVNTEAFF
TRBV5-1,TRBJ1-6,CASKQGASDNSPLHF
TRBV5-4,TRBJ1-2,CASSSWRGTGDNYGYTF
TRBV10-3,TRBJ2-1,CAISRELGNEQFF
TRBV7-9,TRBJ2-1,CASSLAGGYNEQFF
TRBV7-3,TRBJ1-3,CASSSLKSSRGRGNTIYF
TRBV6-5,TRBJ1-6,CASSQGGTGSFPLHF
TRBV18,TRBJ1-1,CASSPAGNGNTEAFF
TRBV27,TRBJ2-1,CASSRDRSRHGQFF
TRBV12-1,TRBJ1-5,CASSFADSYSNQPQHF
TRBV19,TRBJ1-3,CASWKGDSGNTIYF
TRBV6-5,TRBJ1-2,CASSRGGPNYGYTF
TRBV19,TRBJ2-1,CASSIGGPPNEQFF
TRBV5-1,TRBJ2-5,CASSWQIGGQETQYF
TRBV6-1,TRBJ1-1,CASSERGVTEAFF
TRBV18,TRBJ2-3,CASSPRLDTQYF
TRBV6-5,TRBJ1-2,CASSPTGFYGYTF
TRBV5-1,TRBJ1-2,CASSTSGQPPLYGYTF
TRBV27,TRBJ1-2,CASSKTGLGYTF
TRBV19,TRBJ2-7,CASSTVLQGSYEQYF
TRBV6-5,TRBJ2-7,CASSYSPRGAYEQYF
TRBV27,TRBJ2-7,CASRRHPSYEQYF
TRBV5-6,TRBJ2-3,CASSLGGQGGDTQYF
TRBV9,TRBJ2-3,CASSPRAVGTDTQYF
TRBV5-1,TRBJ2-3,CASSLSGRGTDTQYF
TRBV3-1/TRBV3-2,TRBJ1-1,CASSPALGGGNTEAFF
TRBV29-1,TRBJ2-3,CSVEGTSGGGADTQYF
TRBV5-6,TRBJ1-2,CASSLGQGAGYTF
TRBV2,TRBJ2-1,CASRLAGGPGNEQFF
TRBV6-5,TRBJ2-7,CASSYSSGGAGEQYF
TRBV5-1,TRBJ2-7,CASSLDRGDLDEQYF
TRBV4-1,TRBJ2-1,CASRVQHLRDRGLENEQFF
TRBV18,TRBJ2-6,CASSPATGVAGANVLTF
TRBV28,TRBJ1-6,CASSETGGGSPLHF
TRBV3-1/TRBV3-2,TRBJ1-1,CASSPGNREIEAFF
TRBV6-5,TRBJ1-1,CASRKTGNTEAFF
TRBV7-2,TRBJ2-7,CASSLVAGTSGSYEQYF
TRBV2,TRBJ2-1,CASSAMPARRYRKFF